The 2 T cell receptor beta chains presented below share a single source sample, sequenced in a study of CD8 T cells in ankylosing spondylitis (dated by TCRdb to about 2017). Library creation used 5' RACE. Instrument used: Illumina HiSeq 2500. In TCRdb, the public reads were trimmed at Q25 with fastp and aligned with MiXCR, with productive beta chains retained. Duplicate CDR3 protein sequences are folded into a single record with the most common DNA and genes. Within this sample are 200,000 to 300,000 distinct CDR3 sequences, with around 9.1% of them counted one time only. Together, the top ten hold approximately 7% of the sample. The material sequenced was blood, either unsorted or a sorted T cell fraction (not recorded which). These TCRs come from a male donor with ankylosing spondylitis or in good health (not recorded which).

This clonotype was counted ten times or more. V usage is TRBV6-2 or TRBV6-3 and J usage is TRBJ1-2; 8 bases are a match to TRBD1. Germline lookup yields CDR1 MNHEY and CDR2 SVGEGT. V was clipped by 6 bases and J by 3 bases; unmatched bases: 6. The CDR3 is 14 amino acids. In DNA, the CDR3 is TGTGCCAGCAGCTGGGACAGGCCGTACTATGGCTACACCTTC. It yields the protein CASSWDRPYYGYTF.

There are many counts of this clonotype. In DNA form, the CDR3 reads TGTGCCAGCAGCTTAACCCATCGGACGGAAAGCTCCTACAATGAGCAGTTCTTC. Amino acid sequence: CASSLTHRTESSYNEQFF. The genes are TRBV7-6 and TRBJ2-1, with D uncertain. Trimming shortened V by 2 bases and J by 0 bases, and 17 bases separated the two germline ends. Per germline, CDR1 SGHVS and CDR2 FNYEAQ. The CDR3 length is 18 residues.